One and the same sample provided the 6 T cell receptor beta chains below, sequenced in a study of cytomegalovirus exposure and HLA in healthy donors. The study ran its PCR with 60 Vbeta and 13 Jbeta primers. TCRdb's table, derived via immunoSEQ multiplex PCR, lists solely in-frame clones and lacks some. The sample includes 130,000 to 150,000 clones, about four fifths of them seen just once. Sequencing was done on a sample of PBMCs. The receptors were gathered from a woman aged 18-30 years in good health and CMV-seropositive.

The rearrangement links TRBV27 to TRBJ1-2; D is unresolved. This CDR3 contains 15 residues. Trimming removed 1 base from V and 3 bases from J, with 12 bases in between. Per germline, CDR1 MNHEY and CDR2 SMNVEV (reference sequence). The DNA for the CDR3 is TGTGCCAGCAGTTTATTCTGGCGGGCTGACTATGGCTACACCTTC. It encodes CASSLFWRADYGYTF.

J is TRBJ2-1 and V is TRBV19, with 8 bases identical to TRBD1. Germline lookup yields CDR1 LNHDA and CDR2 SQIVND (reference sequence). V lost 3 bases to trimming and J lost 5 bases; unmatched junction nucleotides: 6. The CDR3 is 15 residues long. The CDR3 DNA sequence: TGTGCCAGTAGTATGGGGACAGGCGGGGACAATGAGCAGTTCTTC. Translated: CASSMGTGGDNEQFF. Full variable domain (rest looked up from reference TRBV19 and TRBJ2-1): DGGITQSPKYLFRKEGQNVTLSCEQNLNHDAMYWYRQDPGQGLRLIYYSQIVNDFQKGDIAEGYSVSREKKESFPLTVTSAQKNPTAFYLCASSMGTGGDNEQFFGPGTRLTVL.

The chain couples TRBV2 to TRBJ2-3, with D possibly being TRBD2 (6 bases). Germline V lookup: CDR1 SNHLY, CDR2 FYNNEI. This CDR3 has 17 residues. The V gene lost 4 bases and the J gene lost 0 bases, with 17 bases spanning the gap. For the CDR3, the DNA is TGTGCCAGCAGTGTGCCGTCCGCGGGGAGTAGCACAGATACGCAGTATTTT. It yields the protein CASSVPSAGSSTDTQYF.

CDR3 nucleotides: TGCGCCAGCAGCTTGGCCGCAGGCTTCAATTCCCAAGAGACCCAGTACTTC. This codes for CASSLAAGFNSQETQYF. The chain employs TRBV5-1 and TRBJ2-5; no reliable D call. The V end lost 0 bases, the J end lost 1 base, and 16 bases lay between the germline ends. The CDR3 covers 17 residues. The germline V gene has CDR1 SGHRS and CDR2 YFSETQ.

The chain recombines TRBV19 with TRBJ2-3; 9 positions agree with TRBD2. The CDR3 covers 16 residues. Germline loops: CDR1 LNHDA, CDR2 SQIVND (reference sequence). V trimming: 7 bases; J trimming: 6 bases; junction bases outside the gene matches: 14. For the CDR3, the DNA is TGTGCCAGTAATTCTAAGCGGCGGGGGGGCAGCGATACGCAGTATTTT. It encodes CASNSKRRGGSDTQYF.

The chain joins TRBV4-1 to TRBJ1-6, with 7 bases matching TRBD1. This CDR3 is built from 20 residues. V was clipped by 3 bases and J by 0 bases; unmatched bases: 14. From germline, CDR1 is MGHRA and CDR2 YSYEKL. The CDR3 nucleotides read TGCGCCAGCAGCCAGGACGGGACAGCTCGGGGGAGCTCCTATAATTCACCCCTCCACTTT. Protein: CASSQDGTARGSSYNSPLHF.